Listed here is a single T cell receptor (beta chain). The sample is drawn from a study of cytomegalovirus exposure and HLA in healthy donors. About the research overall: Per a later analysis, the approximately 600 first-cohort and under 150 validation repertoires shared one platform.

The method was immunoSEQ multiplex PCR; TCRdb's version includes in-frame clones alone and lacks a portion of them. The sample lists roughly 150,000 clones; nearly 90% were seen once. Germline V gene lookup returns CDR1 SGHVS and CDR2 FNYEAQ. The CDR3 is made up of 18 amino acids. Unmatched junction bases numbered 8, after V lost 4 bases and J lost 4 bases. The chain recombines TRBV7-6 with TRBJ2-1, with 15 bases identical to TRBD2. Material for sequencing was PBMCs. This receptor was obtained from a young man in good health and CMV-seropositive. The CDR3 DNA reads TGTGCCAGCAGCTCGGGACTAGCGGGAGGACAGGGGTACAATGAGCAGTTCTTC. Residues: CASSSGLAGGQGYNEQFF.